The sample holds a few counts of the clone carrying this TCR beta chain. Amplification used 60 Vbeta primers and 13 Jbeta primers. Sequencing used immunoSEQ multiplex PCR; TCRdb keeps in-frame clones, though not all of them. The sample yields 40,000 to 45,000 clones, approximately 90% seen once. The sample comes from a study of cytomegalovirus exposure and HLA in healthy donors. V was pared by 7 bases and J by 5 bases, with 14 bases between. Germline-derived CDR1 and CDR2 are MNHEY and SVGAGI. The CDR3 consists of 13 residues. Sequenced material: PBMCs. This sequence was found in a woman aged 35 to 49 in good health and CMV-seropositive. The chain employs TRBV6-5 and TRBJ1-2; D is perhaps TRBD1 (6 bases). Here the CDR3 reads CASITRGGYGYTF. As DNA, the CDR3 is TGTGCCAGCATTACGAGGGGGGGTTATGGCTACACCTTC.